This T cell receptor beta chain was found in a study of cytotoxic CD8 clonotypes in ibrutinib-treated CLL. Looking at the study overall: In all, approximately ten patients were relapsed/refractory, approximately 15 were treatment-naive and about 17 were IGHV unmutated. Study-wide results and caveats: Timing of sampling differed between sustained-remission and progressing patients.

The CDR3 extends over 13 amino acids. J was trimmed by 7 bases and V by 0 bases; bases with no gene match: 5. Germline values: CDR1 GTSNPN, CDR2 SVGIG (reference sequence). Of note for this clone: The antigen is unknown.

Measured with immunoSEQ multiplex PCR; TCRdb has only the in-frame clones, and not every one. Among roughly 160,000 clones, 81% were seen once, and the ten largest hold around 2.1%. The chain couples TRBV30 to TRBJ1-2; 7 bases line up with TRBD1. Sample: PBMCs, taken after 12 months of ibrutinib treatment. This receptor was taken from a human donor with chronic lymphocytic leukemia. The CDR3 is CAWSVGQAAGYTF. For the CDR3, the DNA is TGTGCCTGGAGTGTCGGACAGGCTGCTGGCTACACCTTC.